This passage covers 11 T cell receptor beta chains from one sample sequenced in a study of T cells in Graves' hyperthyroidism and ophthalmopathy. TCR beta CDR3 sequences were amplified from RNA transcripts. First-round RT-PCR targeting the TCR CDR3 was performed with the HTBI primer set. TCRdb fed the multiplex PCR reads into MiXCR, producing one record per CDR3 protein. The table includes 540,000 or so distinct CDR3 sequences, about half detected once. Material: peripheral blood or thyroid tissue (not recorded which). The receptors shown here come from an adult woman with Graves' disease, either hyperthyroidism or ophthalmopathy (not recorded which).

This rearrangement joins TRBV7-2 to TRBJ1-1, with 9 nucleotides matching TRBD1. J gave up 10 bases and V 5 bases, and 5 bases lay outside the gene matches. This CDR3 has 12 residues. Germline V gene sequence: CDR1 SGHTA, CDR2 FQGNSA. DNA for the CDR3: TGTGCCAGCAGCCAAAACAGGGGGCTAGCTTTCTTT. It codes for CASSQNRGLAFF. The full variable domain, in which reference TRBV7-2 and TRBJ1-1 provide the parts outside the CDR3, is GAGVSQSPSNKVTEKGKDVELRCDPISGHTALYWYRQSLGQGLEFLIYFQGNSAPDKSGLPSDRFSAERTGGSVSTLTIQRTQQEDSAVYLCASSQNRGLAFFGQGTRLTVV.

The sample holds one count of this clonotype. The chain has TRBV11-1 and TRBJ2-1; 7 bases line up with TRBD2. This CDR3 is built from 16 residues. Germline V gene sequence: CDR1 SGHAT, CDR2 FQDESV (reference sequence). The V and J ends lost 5 bases and 3 bases, in that order; junction bases with no gene match: 10. The CDR3, as DNA: TGTGCCAGCAGCCCCATGGGGTTAGCGGGCTACAATGAGCAGTTCTTC. As protein: CASSPMGLAGYNEQFF. The full variable domain, with the rest looked up from reference TRBV11-1 and TRBJ2-1, is EAEVAQSPRYKITEKSQAVAFWCDPISGHATLYWYRQILGQGPELLVQFQDESVVDDSQLPKDRFSAERLKGVDSTLKIQPAELGDSAMYLCASSPMGLAGYNEQFFGPGTRLTVL.

The chain joins TRBV19 to TRBJ1-5; D uncertain. The CDR3 totals 13 residues. Trimming took off 3 bases at V and 11 bases at J, with 14 bases between the two ends. Germline CDR1 reads LNHDA; CDR2 reads SQIVND (reference sequence). CDR3 DNA: TGTGCCAGTAGTATCGGGGTATGGGAGACCCAGCATTTT. Translation gives CASSIGVWETQHF.

Ten or more counts support this clonotype. DNA of the CDR3: TGCAGTGCTAGGATCACCCAGGTGGCCACTGAAGCTTTCTTT. Translated, it gives CSARITQVATEAFF. This rearrangement joins TRBV20-1 to TRBJ1-1; D uncertain. Trimming took 3 bases from V and 4 from J, leaving 15 bases between them. This CDR3 is built from 14 residues. The V gene's germline CDR1 is DFQATT and CDR2 SNEGSKA (reference sequence).

This clonotype was counted ten times or more. The chain is built from TRBV5-1 and TRBJ2-2; D is unresolved. With 4 bases removed from V and 7 bases from J, the gap between germline ends came to 8 bases. CDR1 SGHRS and CDR2 YFSETQ come from the germline V gene. This CDR3 spans 12 amino acids. The CDR3 reads CASSTVGGELFF. The CDR3, as DNA: TGCGCCAGCAGCACGGTTGGCGGGGAGCTGTTTTTT.

This clonotype was counted many times. The chain uses TRBV20-1 and TRBJ1-1; D gene uncertain. The CDR3 covers 12 residues. V was trimmed by 3 bases and J by 4 bases, leaving 9 bases between them. Germline lookup yields CDR1 DFQATT and CDR2 SNEGSKA (reference sequence). CDR3 sequence reads: CSASRTRTEAFF. The CDR3 DNA follows: TGCAGTGCTAGCCGGACCCGCACTGAAGCTTTCTTT.

This clonotype was observed many times. The chain has TRBV7-3 and TRBJ2-5, with 10 bases lining up with TRBD2. V was pared by 2 bases and J by 2 bases, with 5 bases of the junction left unmatched. This CDR3 region has 16 residues. Germline-derived CDR1 and CDR2 are SGHTA and FQGTGA. The CDR3 protein is CASSLGVAGGQETQYF. Written as DNA, the CDR3 is TGTGCCAGCAGCTTAGGGGTAGCGGGAGGACAAGAGACCCAGTACTTC.

The sample holds many counts of this clonotype. The V gene is TRBV7-9, the J gene TRBJ1-1, with D unresolved. V was cut by 5 bases and J by 3 bases, with 10 bases left in between. The CDR3 spans 13 residues. Germline lookup yields CDR1 SEHNR and CDR2 FQNEAQ (reference sequence). CDR3 in amino acids: CASSPRDYTEAFF. The CDR3 nucleotides read TGTGCCAGCAGCCCAAGGGATTACACTGAAGCTTTCTTT. The entire variable domain, with the rest obtained from reference TRBV7-9 and TRBJ1-1, is as follows: DTGVSQNPRHKITKRGQNVTFRCDPISEHNRLYWYRQTLGQGPEFLTYFQNEAQLEKSRLLSDRFSAERPKGSFSTLEIQRTEQGDSAMYLCASSPRDYTEAFFGQGTRLTVV.

For this clonotype: One end of the junction does not line up with germline, which may come from a read error. This chain uses TRBV28 with TRBJ2-5, with D unclear. Germline CDR1 and CDR2: MDHEN and SYDVKM. This CDR3 comprises 13 residues. The CDR3 nucleotides read TGTGCCAGCAGTTCAGGTACCCAAGAGGCCCAGTACTTC. Encoded protein: CASSSGTQEAQYF.

The rearrangement uses TRBV7-9 and TRBJ1-1, with a tentative D call TRBD1 (5 bases). The CDR3 runs 15 residues. Looked up from germline, CDR1 is SEHNR and CDR2 is FQNEAQ (reference sequence). The germline V and J ends were trimmed by 5 bases and 4 bases, with 17 bases remaining between them. CDR3 loop: CASSPSVQAGTEAFF. As DNA, the CDR3 is TGTGCCAGCAGCCCCTCGGTACAGGCGGGCACTGAAGCTTTCTTT. Full variable domain (missing parts from reference TRBV7-9 and TRBJ1-1): DTGVSQNPRHKITKRGQNVTFRCDPISEHNRLYWYRQTLGQGPEFLTYFQNEAQLEKSRLLSDRFSAERPKGSFSTLEIQRTEQGDSAMYLCASSPSVQAGTEAFFGQGTRLTVV.

The chain couples TRBV24-1 to TRBJ2-5; possible D gene TRBD1, 6 bases. CDR1 is KGHDR and CDR2 is SFDVKD in the germline V gene. Trimming stripped 10 bases from V and 2 bases from J, with 13 bases between. The CDR3 consists of 13 residues. DNA of the CDR3: TGTGCCACAGGGGCAGGGGATCAAGAGACCCAGTACTTC. Translating it yields CATGAGDQETQYF.